The 10 T cell receptor beta chains reported below all come from one sample, sequenced in a study of blood T cell repertoires in COVID-19. The table came from immunoSEQ multiplex PCR; TCRdb's copy has only in-frame clones and leaves some out. The sample consists of about 240,000 clones, 92% of them appearing once. Sequencing was performed on peripheral blood. The receptors were sampled from a man aged 30-40 years with COVID-19, enrolled during active disease.

This clone was picked up one time. The CDR3 region has the DNA TGTGCCAGCAGTTTTACGGGGGGTGGAGGTCAGCCCCAGCATTTT. This sequence encodes CASSFTGGGGQPQHF. This sequence joins TRBV28 and TRBJ1-5, with a possible D match to TRBD1 (5 bases). V shed 3 bases and J shed 6 bases, with 15 bases lying between them. The CDR3 is 15 residues long. CDR1 and CDR2 from the germline V gene are MDHEN and SYDVKM.

The chain has TRBV3-1 (or the pseudogene TRBV3-2) and TRBJ2-7; 7 positions match TRBD2. V lost 4 bases, J lost 1 base, and 16 bases stayed unmatched. CDR3 length equals 18 residues. The V gene's germline CDR1 is LGHDT and CDR2 YNNKEL (reference sequence). The CDR3 region has the DNA TGTGCCAGCAGCCTCGGGAAGCGAGGGCGGGGGTGGTCCTACGAGCAGTACTTC. Its protein product is CASSLGKRGRGWSYEQYF.

This clone was recorded once. The V call is TRBV29-1, the J call TRBJ2-3; 9 positions agree with TRBD2. The trim removed 1 base at V and 2 bases at J, leaving 7 bases unmatched. Germline V gives CDR1 SQVTM, CDR2 ANQGSEA. The CDR3 has 16 amino acids. CDR3 bases: TGCAGCGTTGAAGGATGGACTAGCGAGATCACAGATACGCAGTATTTT. It encodes CSVEGWTSEITDTQYF.

The chain employs TRBV19 and TRBJ1-6, with D unclear. The CDR3 is 13 amino acids. Germline V gene lookup returns CDR1 LNHDA and CDR2 SQIVND (reference sequence). V was shortened by 2 bases and J by 11 bases, with 10 bases between the two germline ends. This chain's CDR3 is CASSITTAAPLHF. The CDR3 DNA follows: TGTGCCAGTAGTATAACCACAGCGGCACCCCTCCACTTT.

The J gene is TRBJ1-6, the V gene TRBV7-9; TRBD1 aligns across 8 bases. This CDR3 is built from 16 residues. Trimming cost V 5 bases and J 7 bases; bases outside gene matches: 10. The germline V gene encodes CDR1 SEHNR and CDR2 FQNEAQ (reference sequence). CDR3 amino acids: CASSTTDRAINSPLHF. CDR3 sequence (DNA): TGTGCCAGCAGCACCACGGACAGGGCGATAAATTCACCCCTCCACTTT.

This clone was found once. The chain couples TRBV7-2 to TRBJ2-5; D call uncertain. This CDR3 region has 14 residues. The germline V gene has CDR1 SGHTA and CDR2 FQGNSA. The germline V and J ends were trimmed by 1 base and 5 bases, with 11 bases remaining between them. The DNA for the CDR3 is TGTGCCAGCAGCTTAGGTCCGGGTTCGGAGACCCAGTACTTC. It codes for CASSLGPGSETQYF.

The chain joins TRBV11-2 to TRBJ2-5, with D perhaps TRBD2 (6 bases). This CDR3 is built from 15 residues. Germline V gene lookup returns CDR1 SGHAT and CDR2 FQNNGV. The V end lost 3 bases, the J end lost 0 bases, and 11 bases lay between the germline ends. The CDR3 DNA sequence: TGTGCCAGCAGCTTTGGCCGCGGGAACCAAGAGACCCAGTACTTC. Protein sequence: CASSFGRGNQETQYF.

The rearrangement joins TRBV5-1 to TRBJ1-1, with 7 nucleotides matching TRBD1. Germline-derived CDR1 and CDR2 are SGHRS and YFSETQ. The CDR3 loop spans 14 amino acids. The trim removed 1 base at V and 6 bases at J, leaving 6 bases unmatched. In nucleotides, the CDR3 is TGCGCCAGCAGCTTGACAGGCAGGGGGGCTGAAGCTTTCTTT. This codes for CASSLTGRGAEAFF.

The chain couples TRBV7-9 to TRBJ1-2; TRBD1 aligns across 9 bases. The CDR3 contains 16 residues. The ends lost 1 base at V and 4 bases at J; junction bases unmatched: 7. Germline CDR1 SEHNR, CDR2 FQNEAQ (reference sequence). CDR3 DNA: TGTGCCAGCAGCTTAGAGTGGACAGGGGACAGCTATGGCTACACCTTC. Its protein is CASSLEWTGDSYGYTF.

V and J are TRBV6-5 and TRBJ1-1, with D possibly TRBD1 on 5 matching bases. V dropped 7 bases and J dropped 0 bases, with 9 bases sitting between them. The CDR3 length is 13 residues. Germline V lookup: CDR1 MNHEY, CDR2 SVGAGI. Here the CDR3 reads CASMGLLNTEAFF. The CDR3 region has the DNA TGTGCCAGCATGGGACTCTTGAACACTGAAGCTTTCTTT.